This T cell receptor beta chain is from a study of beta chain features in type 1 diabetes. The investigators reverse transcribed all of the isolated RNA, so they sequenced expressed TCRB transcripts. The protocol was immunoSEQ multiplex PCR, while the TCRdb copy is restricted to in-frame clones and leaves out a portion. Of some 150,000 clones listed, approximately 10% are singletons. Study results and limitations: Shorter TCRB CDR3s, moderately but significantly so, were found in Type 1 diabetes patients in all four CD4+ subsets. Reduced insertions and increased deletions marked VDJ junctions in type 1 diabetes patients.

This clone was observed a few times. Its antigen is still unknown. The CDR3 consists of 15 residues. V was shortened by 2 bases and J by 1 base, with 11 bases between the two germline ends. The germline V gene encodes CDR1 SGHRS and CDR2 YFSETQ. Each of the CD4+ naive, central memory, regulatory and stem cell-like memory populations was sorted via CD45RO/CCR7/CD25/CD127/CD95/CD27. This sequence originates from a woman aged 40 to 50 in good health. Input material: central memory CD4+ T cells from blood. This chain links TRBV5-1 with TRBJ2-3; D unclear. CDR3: CASSFLMAGTDTQYF. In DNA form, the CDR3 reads TGCGCCAGCAGCTTTCTAATGGCGGGCACAGATACGCAGTATTTT.